A single T cell receptor beta chain is shown here with its context. Its matching antigen is unknown. The CDR3 contains 16 residues. CDR1 SGHNT and CDR2 YYREEE come from the germline V gene (reference sequence). The V segment lost 0 bases and the J segment 1 base; nucleotides outside the gene matches: 4. The data originate from a study of T cell responses to AZD1222 COVID-19 vaccine. Whole-study findings and limits: Nearly half of spike-specific TCRs reportedly target variant regions that are unmutated in the B.1.351 and B.1.1.7 variants. Regions 160-218 and 743-854 dominated among vaccine-associated CD4 TCRs spanning spike. Compared with day 0, the breadth and depth of the Spike-specific TCR repertoire rose significantly after two doses of AZD1222.

Assay used: immunoSEQ multiplex PCR; TCRdb lists only in-frame clones, some missing. The sample lists some 170,000 clones; more than 85% were seen once. Sequences were derived from peripheral blood, sampled 28 days after the second AZD1222 dose. V is TRBV5-4 and J is TRBJ2-4; 7 nucleotides line up with TRBD2. The clonotype comes from an adult who received the AZD1222 COVID-19 vaccine. The CDR3 nucleotides are TGTGCCAGCAGCTTGGGCGGGAGCTATGCCAAAAACATTCAGTACTTC. Protein product: CASSLGGSYAKNIQYF.